Listed below are T cell receptor beta chains from one sample, sequenced in a study of blood T cell repertoires in COVID-19. Profiling relied on immunoSEQ multiplex PCR, and the TCRdb table lists in-frame clones only, not all of them. Among roughly 170,000 clones, 79% were seen once, and the ten largest hold 7% to 10%. The sequenced material came from peripheral blood. These receptors were obtained from a woman in her sixties with COVID-19, enrolled during active disease. Both conserved end residues are part of each CDR3. Fields, in order: D gene, J gene, clone size, V gene, CDR3 DNA, CDR3 protein. A D gene is named only where the DNA matches it firmly. A clone size is listed for some rows: how often the clone was seen (once, few, many), or a class if it is expanded.

.,TRBJ1-5,.,TRBV28,TGTGCCAGCAGTTTAAATGGCGGGGGTAGTCCTTTTCATTTT,CASSLNGGGSPFHF
TRBD1,TRBJ1-5,.,TRBV3-1/TRBV3-2,TGTGCCAGCAGCGTGGGACAGGGGCGCCAGCCCCAGCATTTT,CASSVGQGRQPQHF
.,TRBJ1-6,.,TRBV6-1,TGTGCCAGCAGTGAGTCTACAGGGAGCTCACCCCTCCACTTT,CASSESTGSSPLHF
TRBD1,TRBJ1-1,.,TRBV29-1,TGCAGCGCATCGACAGGGTCGGACACTGAAGCTTTCTTT,CSASTGSDTEAFF
.,TRBJ1-1,.,TRBV28,TGTGCCAGCAGTTTGGAACAGTCGAACACTGAAGCTTTCTTT,CASSLEQSNTEAFF
TRBD1,TRBJ1-1,few,TRBV28,TGTGCCAGCAGCCGTTCAGGGGGCGCCGACACTGAAGCTTTCTTT,CASSRSGGADTEAFF
.,TRBJ1-2,.,TRBV7-2,TGTGCCAGCAGCTTTCAGGGTTTCTATGGCTACACCTTC,CASSFQGFYGYTF
.,TRBJ2-3,.,TRBV19,TGTGCCAGTAGGGTACAGGGTAGCACAGATACGCAGTATTTT,CASRVQGSTDTQYF
TRBD1,TRBJ1-4,.,TRBV29-1,TGCAGCGTTGAGGGACAGGGTGAAAAACTGTTTTTT,CSVEGQGEKLFF
.,TRBJ1-5,few,TRBV7-2,TGTGCCAGCAGCCGGGACTCCTCCCAGCCCCAGCATTTT,CASSRDSSQPQHF
TRBD2,TRBJ2-7,.,TRBV11-3,TGTGCCAGCAGCCCGGGACTAGCGGGTTCCTCAGAGCAGTACTTC,CASSPGLAGSSEQYF
TRBD2,TRBJ2-3,.,TRBV15,TGTGCCATCCAAGCGGGAGTAGCTGCAGATACGCAGTATTTT,CAIQAGVAADTQYF
TRBD1,TRBJ2-5,.,TRBV18,TGTGCCAGCTCACCGCCCGGACAGGCCGTCCAAGAGACCCAGTACTTC,CASSPPGQAVQETQYF
.,TRBJ1-1,.,TRBV15,TGTGCCACCAGCAGAGATAGAACGGAGGCTGAAGCTTTCTTT,CATSRDRTEAEAFF
.,TRBJ1-6,few,TRBV2,TGTGCCAGCAATGCGAGGACTGTTAATTCACCCCTCCACTTT,CASNARTVNSPLHF
TRBD1,TRBJ1-4,.,TRBV11-3,TGTGCCAGCAGCTTAGAATTGGGGACAGCTAAGGCTACAACTAATGAAAAACTGTTTTTT,CASSLELGTAKATTNEKLFF
TRBD2,TRBJ2-2,.,TRBV4-3,TGCGCCAGCAGCCTTCGAGCGGGAGGGGGTACCGGGGAGCTGTTTTTT,CASSLRAGGGTGELFF
.,TRBJ2-2,few,TRBV7-9,TGTGCCAGCAGCTTAGTGACTGTCGGGGAGCTGTTTTTT,CASSLVTVGELFF
.,TRBJ1-1,.,TRBV15,TGTGCCACCAGCAGCCGGACACTGAACACTGAAGCTTTCTTT,CATSSRTLNTEAFF
.,TRBJ2-2,.,TRBV5-1,TGCGCCAGCAGCTTGGATCCAAACACCGGGGAGCTGTTTTTT,CASSLDPNTGELFF
.,TRBJ2-2,.,TRBV19,TGTGCCAGTAGTATAACGGGGAACACCGGGGAGCTGTTTTTT,CASSITGNTGELFF
.,TRBJ2-7,.,TRBV19,TGTGCCAGTAGTTCTTCCCGTGAGCTAACCTACGAGCAGTACTTC,CASSSSRELTYEQYF
TRBD1,TRBJ2-5,.,TRBV27,TGTGCCAGCAGTTTACCTGGACAGGGTGAGACCCAGTACTTC,CASSLPGQGETQYF
.,TRBJ1-1,.,TRBV20-1,TGCAGTGCTCCGGGGGACACTGAAGCTTTCTTT,CSAPGDTEAFF
.,TRBJ2-1,few,TRBV9,TGTGCCAGCAGCTTACAGGGCAGTGAGCAGTTCTTC,CASSLQGSEQFF
TRBD2,TRBJ2-2,.,TRBV4-3,TGCGCCAGCAGCCCCTTCGGAGCGGGAGAGACCGGGGAGCTGTTTTTT,CASSPFGAGETGELFF
TRBD1,TRBJ1-1,.,TRBV27,TGTGCCAGCAGTGGGACAGGGATCAGCACTGAAGCTTTCTTT,CASSGTGISTEAFF
.,TRBJ1-3,.,TRBV19,TGTGCCAGTAGCCCCAATCCGTGGACAGCTGGAAACACCATATATTTT,CASSPNPWTAGNTIYF
TRBD1,TRBJ2-6,once,TRBV3-1/TRBV3-2,TGTGCCAGCAGCCTCACGAGGGGGCTTGGGGCCAACGTCCTGACTTTC,CASSLTRGLGANVLTF
.,TRBJ1-1,many,TRBV6-2/TRBV6-3,TGTGCCAGCAGTTACTACGGACTCCCCGGGCAGCTTGGGACTGAAGCTTTCTTT,CASSYYGLPGQLGTEAFF
.,TRBJ1-3,few,TRBV5-6,TGTGCCAGCAGCTCCAGGGCGGCCTTCGGAAACACCATATATTTT,CASSSRAAFGNTIYF
TRBD2,TRBJ2-3,.,TRBV6-4,TGTGCCAGCAGTGTGGGGGGGAACACAGATACGCAGTATTTT,CASSVGGNTDTQYF
.,TRBJ1-6,.,TRBV19,TGTGCCAGTAGATCGCTAAATGATTATAATTCACCCCTCCACTTT,CASRSLNDYNSPLHF
.,TRBJ2-1,once,TRBV19,TGTGCCAGTAGGGGAGGACCTTTAGGCTATGAGCAGTTCTTC,CASRGGPLGYEQFF
TRBD2,TRBJ2-1,.,TRBV6-5,TGTGCCAGCACAGCGACTAGCGGGAGCAATGAGCAGTTCTTC,CASTATSGSNEQFF
.,TRBJ1-1,.,TRBV12-3/TRBV12-4,TGTGCCAGCAGTTTACAGGGGAGCACTGAAGCTTTCTTT,CASSLQGSTEAFF
TRBD2,TRBJ2-1,.,TRBV28,TGTGCCAGCAGTTTGGGACTAGGGGTTACTGAGCAGTTCTTC,CASSLGLGVTEQFF
.,TRBJ2-2,.,TRBV21-1,TGTGCCAGCAGCAATGTCCTTCTGGGGCCTAACACCGGGGAGCTGTTTTTT,CASSNVLLGPNTGELFF
TRBD1,TRBJ1-5,once,TRBV3-1/TRBV3-2,TGTGCCAGCAGCTTGACAGGGCCCAATCAGCCCCAGCATTTT,CASSLTGPNQPQHF
.,TRBJ2-1,many,TRBV18,TGTGCCAGCTCACCATTGGAGTCCTACAATGAGCAGTTCTTC,CASSPLESYNEQFF
TRBD1,TRBJ2-7,.,TRBV28,TGTGCCAGCAGTTTAGGTCGGACAGGGATTTCCTACGAGCAGTACTTC,CASSLGRTGISYEQYF
.,TRBJ2-7,.,TRBV4-1,TGCGCCAGCAGCCAAGATAGTACCTCCTACGAGCAGTACTTC,CASSQDSTSYEQYF
.,TRBJ1-2,.,TRBV19,TGTGCCAGTAGGGCCCGCGGACAGCCTAACTATGGCTACACCTTC,CASRARGQPNYGYTF
.,TRBJ1-6,.,TRBV7-2,TGTGCCAGCAGCTTAACTACAGGGTCCGATTCACCCCTCCACTTT,CASSLTTGSDSPLHF
TRBD1,TRBJ2-4,.,TRBV29-1,TGCAGCGTTGTCCCGGGACAGGGGGTTATGAACATTCAGTACTTC,CSVVPGQGVMNIQYF
TRBD2,TRBJ2-1,.,TRBV5-1,TGCGCCAGCAGCTACGGACTAGCGGGAGTCAATGAGCAGTTCTTC,CASSYGLAGVNEQFF
.,TRBJ2-1,.,TRBV9,TGTGCCAGCAGCGTAGGGGACTCCGTTGGGGACAATGAGCAGTTCTTC,CASSVGDSVGDNEQFF
.,TRBJ1-5,.,TRBV20-1,TGCAGTGCTAGTAGAGAGGATCAGCCCCAGCATTTT,CSASREDQPQHF
TRBD1,TRBJ2-7,.,TRBV10-3,TGTGCCATCAGCGGGACAGGGAGGACGAGCTCCTACGAGCAGTACTTC,CAISGTGRTSSYEQYF
.,TRBJ2-3,few,TRBV7-9,TGTGCCAGCAGCACAAGGAGTAGTGCAGATACGCAGTATTTT,CASSTRSSADTQYF
TRBD2,TRBJ2-3,.,TRBV18,TGTGCCAGCTCACCGGGACTAGCTTCGACAGATACGCAGTATTTT,CASSPGLASTDTQYF
.,TRBJ1-1,.,TRBV5-4,TGTGCCAGCAGCTTGGAAGCACCGAACACTGAAGCTTTCTTT,CASSLEAPNTEAFF
TRBD2,TRBJ2-5,once,TRBV7-3,TGTGCCAGCAGCACCCTGCGGGAGGGGACCCAGTACTTC,CASSTLREGTQYF
TRBD2,TRBJ2-3,.,TRBV2,TGTGCCAGCAAAAGCGGGAGAGGCACAGATACGCAGTATTTT,CASKSGRGTDTQYF
TRBD2,TRBJ2-5,.,TRBV2,TGTGCCAGCAGTGAAGCCGGACTAGCGGGAAGACAAGAGACCCAGTACTTC,CASSEAGLAGRQETQYF
.,TRBJ1-5,few,TRBV15,TGTGCCACCAGCAGACAGGTGGCGAGCAATCAGCCCCAGCATTTT,CATSRQVASNQPQHF
.,TRBJ2-5,.,TRBV30,TGTGCCTGGTTAAGGGGTGGAGAGACCCAGTACTTC,CAWLRGGETQYF
TRBD2,TRBJ2-5,.,TRBV7-9,TGTGCCAGCAGCCCCCGAGAGGGAGGGAGAGAGACCCAGTACTTC,CASSPREGGRETQYF
.,TRBJ1-6,.,TRBV15,TGTGCCACCAGCGGTTACAGTTATAATTCACCCCTCCACTTT,CATSGYSYNSPLHF
.,TRBJ1-2,.,TRBV10-2,TGCGCCAGCAGTCAGGAATTTGGCTACACCTTC,CASSQEFGYTF